This record looks at one TCR beta chain sequence and its context. Its target is unknown. The sample is drawn from a study of T cell responses to AZD1222 COVID-19 vaccine. Findings of the study overall: The repertoires were collected only after the peak T cell response. Among AZD1222 vaccinees, only six were seropositive at baseline.

Some clones are missing from TCRdb's copy, which holds only in-frame ones; the method was immunoSEQ multiplex PCR. Among 100,000 or so clones listed, 84% were seen once. Germline V gene data show CDR1 as MDHEN and CDR2 as SYDVKM. Trimming pared 3 bases from V and 6 bases from J, leaving 14 bases between. The CDR3 contains 14 residues. The rearrangement links TRBV28 to TRBJ1-2, with D possibly TRBD1 on 6 matching bases. This sequence originates from an adult in good health. The input for sequencing was peripheral blood, taken on day 0 of AZD1222 vaccination. The CDR3 DNA follows: TGTGCCAGCAGTTTGGGCAGGGGATACGATGGCTACACCTTC. Residues: CASSLGRGYDGYTF.